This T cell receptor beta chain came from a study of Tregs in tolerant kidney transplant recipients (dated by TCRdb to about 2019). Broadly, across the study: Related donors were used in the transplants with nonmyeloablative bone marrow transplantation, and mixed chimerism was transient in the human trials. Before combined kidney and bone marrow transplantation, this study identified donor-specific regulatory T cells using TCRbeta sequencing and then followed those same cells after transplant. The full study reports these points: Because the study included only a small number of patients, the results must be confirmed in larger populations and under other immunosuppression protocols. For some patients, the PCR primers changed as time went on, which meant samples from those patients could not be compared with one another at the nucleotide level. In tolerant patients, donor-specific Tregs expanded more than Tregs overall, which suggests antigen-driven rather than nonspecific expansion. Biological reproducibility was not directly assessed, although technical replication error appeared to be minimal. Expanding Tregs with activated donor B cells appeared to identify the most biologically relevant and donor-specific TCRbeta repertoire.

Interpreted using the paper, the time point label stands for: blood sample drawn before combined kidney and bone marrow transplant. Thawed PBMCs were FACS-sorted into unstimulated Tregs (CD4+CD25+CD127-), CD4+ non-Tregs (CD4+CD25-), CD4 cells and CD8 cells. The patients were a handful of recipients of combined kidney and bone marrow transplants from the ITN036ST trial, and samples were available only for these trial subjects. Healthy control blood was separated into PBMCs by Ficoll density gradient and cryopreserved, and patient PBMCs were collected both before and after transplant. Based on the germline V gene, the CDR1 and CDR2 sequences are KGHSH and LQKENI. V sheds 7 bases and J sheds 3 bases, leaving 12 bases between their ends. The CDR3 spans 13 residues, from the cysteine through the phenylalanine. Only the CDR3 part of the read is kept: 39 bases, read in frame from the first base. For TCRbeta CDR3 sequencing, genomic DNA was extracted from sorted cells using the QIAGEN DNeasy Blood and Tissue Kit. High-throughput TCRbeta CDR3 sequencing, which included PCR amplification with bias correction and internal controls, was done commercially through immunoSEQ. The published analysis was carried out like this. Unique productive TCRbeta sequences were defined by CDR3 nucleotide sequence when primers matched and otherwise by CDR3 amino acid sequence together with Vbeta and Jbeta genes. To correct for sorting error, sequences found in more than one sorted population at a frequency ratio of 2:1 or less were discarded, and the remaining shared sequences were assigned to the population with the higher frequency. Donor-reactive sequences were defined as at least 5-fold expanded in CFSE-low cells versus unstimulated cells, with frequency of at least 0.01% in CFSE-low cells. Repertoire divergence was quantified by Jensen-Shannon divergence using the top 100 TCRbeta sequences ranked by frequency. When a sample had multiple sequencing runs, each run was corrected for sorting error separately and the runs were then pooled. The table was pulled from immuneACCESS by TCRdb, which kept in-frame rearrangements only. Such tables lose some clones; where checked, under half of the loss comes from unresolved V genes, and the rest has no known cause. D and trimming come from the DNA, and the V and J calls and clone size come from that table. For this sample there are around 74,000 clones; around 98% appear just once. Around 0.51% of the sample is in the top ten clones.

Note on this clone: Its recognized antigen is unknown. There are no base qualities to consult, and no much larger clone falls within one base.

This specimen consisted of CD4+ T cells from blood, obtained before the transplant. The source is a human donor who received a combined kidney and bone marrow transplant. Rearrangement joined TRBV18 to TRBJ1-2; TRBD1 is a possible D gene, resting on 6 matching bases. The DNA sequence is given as TGTGCCAGCTTGGACAGCTTGGACTATGGCTACACCTTC. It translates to CASLDSLDYGYTF.